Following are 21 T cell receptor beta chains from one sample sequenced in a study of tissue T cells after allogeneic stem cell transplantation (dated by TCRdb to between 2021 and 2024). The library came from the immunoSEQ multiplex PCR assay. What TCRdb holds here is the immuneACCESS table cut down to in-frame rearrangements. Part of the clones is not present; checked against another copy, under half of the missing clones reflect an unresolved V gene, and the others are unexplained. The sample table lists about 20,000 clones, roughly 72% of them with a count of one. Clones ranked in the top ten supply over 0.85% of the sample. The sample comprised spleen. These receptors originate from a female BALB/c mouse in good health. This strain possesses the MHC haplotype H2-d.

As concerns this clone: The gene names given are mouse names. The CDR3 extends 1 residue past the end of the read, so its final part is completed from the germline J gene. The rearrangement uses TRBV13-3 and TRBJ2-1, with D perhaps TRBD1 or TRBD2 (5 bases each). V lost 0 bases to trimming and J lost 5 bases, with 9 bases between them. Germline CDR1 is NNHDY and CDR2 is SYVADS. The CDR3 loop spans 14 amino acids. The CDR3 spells CASSDGGRDAEQFF. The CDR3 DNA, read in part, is TGTGCCAGCAGTGATGGGGGGAGGGATGCTGAGCAGTTC.

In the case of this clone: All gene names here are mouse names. This CDR3 is CASSQDNGGRQNTLYF. The DNA read from the CDR3 is TGTGCCAGCAGCCAAGATAATGGGGGGCGTCAAAACACCTTGTAC. The chain recombines TRBV5 with TRBJ2-4, with D perhaps matching TRBD2 (7 bases). The read gets to within 1 residue of the CDR3 end, and the germline J gene fills in the rest. V was trimmed by 0 bases and J by 1 base, leaving 11 bases between them. Germline loops: CDR1 LGHNA, CDR2 YNLKQL (reference sequence). The length of the CDR3 is 16 residues.

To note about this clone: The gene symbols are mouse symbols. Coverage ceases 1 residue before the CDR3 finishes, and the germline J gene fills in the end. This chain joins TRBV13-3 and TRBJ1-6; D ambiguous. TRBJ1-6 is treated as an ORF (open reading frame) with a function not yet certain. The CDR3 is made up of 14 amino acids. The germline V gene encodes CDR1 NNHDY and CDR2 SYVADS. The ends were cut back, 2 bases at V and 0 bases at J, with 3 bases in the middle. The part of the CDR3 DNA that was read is TGTGCCAGCAGTGAAGATTCCTATAATTCGCCCCTCTAC. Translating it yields CASSEDSYNSPLY. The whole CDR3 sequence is CASSEDSYNSPLYF.

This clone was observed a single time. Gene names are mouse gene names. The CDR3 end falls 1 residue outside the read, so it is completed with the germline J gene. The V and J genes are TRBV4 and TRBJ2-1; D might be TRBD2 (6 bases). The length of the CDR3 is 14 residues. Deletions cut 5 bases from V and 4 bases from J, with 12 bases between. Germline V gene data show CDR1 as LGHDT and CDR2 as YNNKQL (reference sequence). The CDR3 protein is CASSRGGGYAEQFF. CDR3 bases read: TGTGCCAGCAGCCGGGGTGGGGGTTATGCTGAGCAGTTC.

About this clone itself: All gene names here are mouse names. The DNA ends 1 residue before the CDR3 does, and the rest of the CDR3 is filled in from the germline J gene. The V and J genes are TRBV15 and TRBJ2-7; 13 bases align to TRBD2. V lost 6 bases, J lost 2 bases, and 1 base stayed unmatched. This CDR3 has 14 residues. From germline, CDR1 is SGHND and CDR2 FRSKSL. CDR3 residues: CASRDWGGAYEQYF. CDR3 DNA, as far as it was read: TGTGCCAGCAGGGACTGGGGGGGCGCCTATGAACAGTAC.

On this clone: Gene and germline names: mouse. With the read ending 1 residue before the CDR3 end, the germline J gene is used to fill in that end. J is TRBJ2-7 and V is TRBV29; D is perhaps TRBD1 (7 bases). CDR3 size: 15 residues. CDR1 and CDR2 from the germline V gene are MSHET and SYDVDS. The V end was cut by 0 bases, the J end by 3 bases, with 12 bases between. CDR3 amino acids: CASSLSEGALYEQYF. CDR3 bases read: TGTGCTAGCAGTTTATCGGAGGGGGCACTCTATGAACAGTAC. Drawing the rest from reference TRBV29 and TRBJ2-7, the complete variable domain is DMKVTQMPRYLIKRMGENVLLECGQDMSHETMYWYRQDPGLGLQLIYISYDVDSNSEGDIPKGYRVSRKKREHFSLILDSAKTNQTSVYFCASSLSEGALYEQYFGPGTRLTVL.

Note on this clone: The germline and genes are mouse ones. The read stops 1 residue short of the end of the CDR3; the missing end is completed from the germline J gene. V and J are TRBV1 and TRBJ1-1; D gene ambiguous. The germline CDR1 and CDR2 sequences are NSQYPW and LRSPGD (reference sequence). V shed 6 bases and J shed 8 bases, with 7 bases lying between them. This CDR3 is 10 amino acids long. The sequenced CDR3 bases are TGCACCTGCAGCCGGGAGGAAGTCTTC. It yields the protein CTCSREEVF. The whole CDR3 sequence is CTCSREEVFF.

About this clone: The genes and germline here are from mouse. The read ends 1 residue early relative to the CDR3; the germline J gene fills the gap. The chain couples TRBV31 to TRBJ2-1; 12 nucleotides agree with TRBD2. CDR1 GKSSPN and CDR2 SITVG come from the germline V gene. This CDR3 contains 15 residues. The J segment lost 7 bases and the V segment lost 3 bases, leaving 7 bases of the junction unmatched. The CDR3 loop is CAWSRDWGGNAEQFF. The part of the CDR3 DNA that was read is TGTGCCTGGAGCCGAGACTGGGGGGGCAACGCTGAGCAGTTC.

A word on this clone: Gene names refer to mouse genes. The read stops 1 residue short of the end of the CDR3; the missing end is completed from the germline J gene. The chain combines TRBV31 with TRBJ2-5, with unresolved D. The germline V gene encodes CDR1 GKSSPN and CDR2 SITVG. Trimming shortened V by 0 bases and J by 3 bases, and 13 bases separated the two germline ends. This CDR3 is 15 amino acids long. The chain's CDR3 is CAWSLSRGKQDTQYF. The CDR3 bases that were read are TGTGCCTGGAGTCTATCACGAGGGAAACAAGACACCCAGTAC.

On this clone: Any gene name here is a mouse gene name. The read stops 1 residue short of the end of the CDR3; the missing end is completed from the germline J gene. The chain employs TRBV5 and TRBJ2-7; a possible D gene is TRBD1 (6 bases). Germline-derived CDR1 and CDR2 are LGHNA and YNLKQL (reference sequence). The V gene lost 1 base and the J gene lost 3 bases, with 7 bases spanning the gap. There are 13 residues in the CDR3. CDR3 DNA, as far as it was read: TGTGCCAGCAGCCAAGGGGACAACTATGAACAGTAC. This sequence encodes CASSQGDNYEQY. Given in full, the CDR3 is CASSQGDNYEQYF.

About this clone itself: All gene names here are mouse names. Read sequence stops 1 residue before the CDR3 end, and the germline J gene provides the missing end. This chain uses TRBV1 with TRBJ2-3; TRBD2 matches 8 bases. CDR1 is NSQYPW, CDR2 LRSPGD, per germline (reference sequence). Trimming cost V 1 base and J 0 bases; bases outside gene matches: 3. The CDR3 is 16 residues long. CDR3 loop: CTCSAAGGASAETLYF. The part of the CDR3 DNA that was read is TGCACCTGCAGTGCAGCCGGGGGGGCTAGTGCAGAAACGCTGTAT.

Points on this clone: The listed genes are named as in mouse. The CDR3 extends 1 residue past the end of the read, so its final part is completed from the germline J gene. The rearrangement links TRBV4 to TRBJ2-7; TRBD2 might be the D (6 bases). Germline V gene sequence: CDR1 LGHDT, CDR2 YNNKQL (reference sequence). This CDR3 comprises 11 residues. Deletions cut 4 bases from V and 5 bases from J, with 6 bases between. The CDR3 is CASSLGDEQYF. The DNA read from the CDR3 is TGTGCCAGCAGCTTGGGGGATGAACAGTAC.

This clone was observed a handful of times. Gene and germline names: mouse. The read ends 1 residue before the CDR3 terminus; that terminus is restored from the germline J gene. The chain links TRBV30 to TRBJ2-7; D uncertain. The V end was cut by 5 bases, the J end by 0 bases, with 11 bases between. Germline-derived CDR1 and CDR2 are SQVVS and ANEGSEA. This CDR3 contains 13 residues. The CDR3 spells CSSFPDNSYEQYF. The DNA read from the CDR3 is TGTAGTTCTTTCCCTGACAACTCCTATGAACAGTAC. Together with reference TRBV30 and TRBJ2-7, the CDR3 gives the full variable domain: SVLLYQKPNRDICQSGTSLKIQCVADSQVVSMFWYQQFQEQSLMLMATANEGSEATYESGFTKDKFPISRPNLTFSTLTVNNARPGDSSIYFCSSFPDNSYEQYFGPGTRLTVL.

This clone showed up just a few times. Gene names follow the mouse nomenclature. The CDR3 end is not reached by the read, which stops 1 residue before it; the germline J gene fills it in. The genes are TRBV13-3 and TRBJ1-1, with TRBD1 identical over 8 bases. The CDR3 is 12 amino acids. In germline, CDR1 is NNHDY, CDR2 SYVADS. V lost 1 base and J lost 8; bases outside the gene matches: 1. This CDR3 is CASSDRTGEVFF. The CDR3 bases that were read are TGTGCCAGCAGTGATCGGACAGGGGAAGTCTTC.

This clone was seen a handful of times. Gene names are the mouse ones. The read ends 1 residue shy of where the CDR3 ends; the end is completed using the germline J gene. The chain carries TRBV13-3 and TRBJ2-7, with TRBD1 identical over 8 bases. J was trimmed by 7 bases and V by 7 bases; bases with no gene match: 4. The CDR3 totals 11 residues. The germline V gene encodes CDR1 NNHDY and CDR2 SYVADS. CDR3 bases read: TGTGCCAGCTCGGACAGGGACGAACAGTAC. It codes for CASSDRDEQY. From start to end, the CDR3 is CASSDRDEQYF.

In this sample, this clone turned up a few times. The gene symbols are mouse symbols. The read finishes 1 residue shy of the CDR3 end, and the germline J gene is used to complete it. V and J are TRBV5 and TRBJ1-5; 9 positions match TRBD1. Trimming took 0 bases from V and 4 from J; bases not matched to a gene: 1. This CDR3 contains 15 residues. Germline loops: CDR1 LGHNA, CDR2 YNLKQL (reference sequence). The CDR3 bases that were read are TGTGCCAGCAGCCAAGAAGGGACAGGGAACCAGGCTCCGCTT. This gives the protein CASSQEGTGNQAPL. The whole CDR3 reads CASSQEGTGNQAPLF.

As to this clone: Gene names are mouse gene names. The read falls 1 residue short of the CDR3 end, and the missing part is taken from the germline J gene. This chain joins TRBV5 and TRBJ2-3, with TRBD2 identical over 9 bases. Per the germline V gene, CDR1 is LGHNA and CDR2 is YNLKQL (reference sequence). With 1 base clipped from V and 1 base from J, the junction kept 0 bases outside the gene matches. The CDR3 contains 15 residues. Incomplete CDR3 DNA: TGTGCCAGCAGCCAAGCTGGGGGGGGTGCAGAAACGCTGTAT. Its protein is CASSQAGGGAETLY. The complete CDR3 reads CASSQAGGGAETLYF.

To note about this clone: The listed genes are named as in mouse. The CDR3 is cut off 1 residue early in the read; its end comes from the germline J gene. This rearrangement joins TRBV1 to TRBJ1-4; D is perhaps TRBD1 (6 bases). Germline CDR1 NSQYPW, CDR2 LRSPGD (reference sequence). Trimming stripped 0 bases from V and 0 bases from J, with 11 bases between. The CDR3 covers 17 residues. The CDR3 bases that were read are TGCACCTGCAGTGCAGATAAGGGACAACTTTCCAACGAAAGATTATTT. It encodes CTCSADKGQLSNERLF. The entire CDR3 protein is CTCSADKGQLSNERLFF.

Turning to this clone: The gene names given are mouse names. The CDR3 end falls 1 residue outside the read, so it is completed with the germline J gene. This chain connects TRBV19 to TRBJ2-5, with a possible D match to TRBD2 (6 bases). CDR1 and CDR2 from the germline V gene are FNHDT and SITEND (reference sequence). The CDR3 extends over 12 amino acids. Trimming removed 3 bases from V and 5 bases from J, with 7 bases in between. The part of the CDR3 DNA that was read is TGTGCCAGCAGTACCTGGGGAGACACCCAGTAC. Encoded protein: CASSTWGDTQY. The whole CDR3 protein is CASSTWGDTQYF.

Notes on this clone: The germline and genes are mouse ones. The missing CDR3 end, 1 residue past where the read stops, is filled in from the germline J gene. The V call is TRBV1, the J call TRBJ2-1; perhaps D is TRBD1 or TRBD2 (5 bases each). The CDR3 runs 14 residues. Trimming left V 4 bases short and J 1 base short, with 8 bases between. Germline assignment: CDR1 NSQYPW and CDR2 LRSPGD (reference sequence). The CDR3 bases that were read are TGCACCTGCAGTGACCGGGACAACTATGCTGAGCAGTTC. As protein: CTCSDRDNYAEQF. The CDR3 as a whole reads CTCSDRDNYAEQFF. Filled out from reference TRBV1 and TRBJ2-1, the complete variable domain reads VTLLEQNPRWRLVPRGQAVNLRCILKNSQYPWMSWYQQDLQKQLQWLFTLRSPGDKEVKSLPGADYLATRVTDTELRLQVANMSQGRTLYCTCSDRDNYAEQFFGPGTRLTVL.

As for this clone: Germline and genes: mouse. The CDR3 reads CTCSGGQSYNSPLYF. The part of the CDR3 DNA that was read is TGCACCTGCAGTGGGGGACAGTCCTATAATTCGCCCCTCTAC. The chain is built from TRBV1 and TRBJ1-6, with 7 bases fitting TRBD1. The sequenced fragment ends 1 residue before the CDR3 boundary, so the rest is inferred from the germline J gene. TRBJ1-6 carries the ORF label, with uncertain function. Germline lookup yields CDR1 NSQYPW and CDR2 LRSPGD (reference sequence). The CDR3 runs 15 residues. J gave up 1 base and V 4 bases, and 1 base lay outside the gene matches.